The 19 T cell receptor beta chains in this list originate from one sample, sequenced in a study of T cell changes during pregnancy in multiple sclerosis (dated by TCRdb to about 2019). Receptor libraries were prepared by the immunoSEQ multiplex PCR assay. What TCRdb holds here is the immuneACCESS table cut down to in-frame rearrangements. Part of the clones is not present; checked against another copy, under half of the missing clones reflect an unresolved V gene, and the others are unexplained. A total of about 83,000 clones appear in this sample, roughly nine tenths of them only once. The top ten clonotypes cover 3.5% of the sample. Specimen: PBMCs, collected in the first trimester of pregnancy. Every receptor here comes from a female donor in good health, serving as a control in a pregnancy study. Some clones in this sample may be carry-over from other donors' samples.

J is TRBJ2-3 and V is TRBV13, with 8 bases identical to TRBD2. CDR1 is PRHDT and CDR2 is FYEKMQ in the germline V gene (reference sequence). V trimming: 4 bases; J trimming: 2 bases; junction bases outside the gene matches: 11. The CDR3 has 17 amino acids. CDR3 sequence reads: CASSSSIAGPFTDTQYF. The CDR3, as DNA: TGTGCCAGCAGCTCCTCTATAGCGGGACCGTTCACAGATACGCAGTATTTT.

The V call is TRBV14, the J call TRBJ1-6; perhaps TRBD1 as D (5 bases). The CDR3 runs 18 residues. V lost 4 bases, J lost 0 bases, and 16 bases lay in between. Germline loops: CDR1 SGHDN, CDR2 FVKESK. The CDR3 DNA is TGTGCCAGCAGCCGAACCTACAGGACCCTCTCCTATAATTCACCCCTCCACTTT. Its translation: CASSRTYRTLSYNSPLHF.

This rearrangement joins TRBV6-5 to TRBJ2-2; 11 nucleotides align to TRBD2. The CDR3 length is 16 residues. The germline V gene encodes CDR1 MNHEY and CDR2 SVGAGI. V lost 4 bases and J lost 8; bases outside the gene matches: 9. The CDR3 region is CASSSRLAGLSGELFF. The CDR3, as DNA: TGTGCCAGCAGTTCCCGACTAGCGGGGTTGTCTGGGGAGCTGTTTTTT.

CDR3 in amino acids: CAVNGDRTTGELFF. Written as DNA, the CDR3 is TGTGCCGTCAATGGGGACAGGACCACCGGGGAGCTGTTTTTT. The chain combines TRBV10-3 with TRBJ2-2, with TRBD1 matching over 8 bases. The CDR3 sequence is 14 residues long. J gave up 4 bases and V 11 bases, and 9 bases lay outside the gene matches. Germline assignment: CDR1 ENHRY and CDR2 SYGVKD.

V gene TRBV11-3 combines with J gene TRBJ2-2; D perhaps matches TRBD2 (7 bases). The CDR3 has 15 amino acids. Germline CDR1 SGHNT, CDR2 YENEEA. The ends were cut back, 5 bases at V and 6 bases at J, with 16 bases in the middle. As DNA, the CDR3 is TGTGCCAGCAGCCCTTCCGGGGGGCAGGCCGGGGAGCTGTTTTTT. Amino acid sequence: CASSPSGGQAGELFF. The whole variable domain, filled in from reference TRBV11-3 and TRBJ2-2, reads EAGVVQSPRYKIIEKKQPVAFWCNPISGHNTLYWYLQNLGQGPELLIRYENEEAVDDSQLPKDRFSAERLKGVDSTLKIQPAELGDSAVYLCASSPSGGQAGELFFGEGSRLTVL.

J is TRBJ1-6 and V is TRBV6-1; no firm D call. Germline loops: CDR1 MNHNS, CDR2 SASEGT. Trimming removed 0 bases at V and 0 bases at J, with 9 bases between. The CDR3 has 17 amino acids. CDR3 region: CASSEAWSSSYNSPLHF. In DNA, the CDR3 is TGTGCCAGCAGTGAAGCATGGTCGAGCTCCTATAATTCACCCCTCCACTTT.

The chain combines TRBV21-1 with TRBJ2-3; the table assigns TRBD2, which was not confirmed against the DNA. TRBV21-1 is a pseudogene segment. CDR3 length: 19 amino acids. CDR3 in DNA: TGTGCCAGCAGCATCAAAACTACACCCCATCATTCTAGCACAGATACGCAGTATTTT. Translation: CASSIKTTPHHSSTDTQYF.

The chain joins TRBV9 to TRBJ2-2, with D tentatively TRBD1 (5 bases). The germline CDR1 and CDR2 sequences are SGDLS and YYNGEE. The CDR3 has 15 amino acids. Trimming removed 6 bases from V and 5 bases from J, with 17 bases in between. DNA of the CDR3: TGTGCCAGCACCAATAACTTCAGGGAAACCGGGGAGCTGTTTTTT. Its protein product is CASTNNFRETGELFF.

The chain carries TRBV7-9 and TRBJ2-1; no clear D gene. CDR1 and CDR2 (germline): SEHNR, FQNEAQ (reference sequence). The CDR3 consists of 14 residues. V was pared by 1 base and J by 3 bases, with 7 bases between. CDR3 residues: CASSLGGIYNEQFF. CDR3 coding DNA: TGTGCCAGCAGCTTAGGCGGAATCTACAATGAGCAGTTCTTC.

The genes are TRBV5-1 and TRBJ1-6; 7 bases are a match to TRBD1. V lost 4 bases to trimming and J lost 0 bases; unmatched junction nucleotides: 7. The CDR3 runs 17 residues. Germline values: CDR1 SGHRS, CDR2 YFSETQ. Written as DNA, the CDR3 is TGCGCCAGCAGCCAGGACAGGCTAAGCTCCTATAATTCACCCCTCCACTTT. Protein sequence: CASSQDRLSSYNSPLHF. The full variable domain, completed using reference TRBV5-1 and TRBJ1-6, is KAGVTQTPRYLIKTRGQQVTLSCSPISGHRSVSWYQQTPGQGLQFLFEYFSETQRNKGNFPGRFSGRQFSNSRSEMNVSTLELGDSALYLCASSQDRLSSYNSPLHFGNGTRLTVT.

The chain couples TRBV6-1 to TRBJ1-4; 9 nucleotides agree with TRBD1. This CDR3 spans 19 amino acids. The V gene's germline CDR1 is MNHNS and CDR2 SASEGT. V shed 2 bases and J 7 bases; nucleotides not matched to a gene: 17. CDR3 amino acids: CASSEPGQGNAGLGEKLFF. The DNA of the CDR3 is TGTGCCAGCAGTGAACCGGGACAGGGAAACGCCGGACTCGGTGAAAAACTGTTTTTT.

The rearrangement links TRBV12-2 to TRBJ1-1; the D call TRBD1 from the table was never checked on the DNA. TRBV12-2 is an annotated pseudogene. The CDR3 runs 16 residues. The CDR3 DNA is TGTGCAAGTCGCTTCGACAGGAATGATGCGGGCCGTGAAGCTTTCTTT. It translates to CASRFDRNDAGREAFF.

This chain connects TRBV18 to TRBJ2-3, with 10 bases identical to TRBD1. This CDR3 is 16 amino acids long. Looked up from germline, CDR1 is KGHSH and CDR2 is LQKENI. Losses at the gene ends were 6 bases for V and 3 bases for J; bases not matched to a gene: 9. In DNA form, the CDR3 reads TGTGCCAGCTCTCCCGGGACAGGGGTCCGTACAGATACGCAGTATTTT. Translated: CASSPGTGVRTDTQYF.

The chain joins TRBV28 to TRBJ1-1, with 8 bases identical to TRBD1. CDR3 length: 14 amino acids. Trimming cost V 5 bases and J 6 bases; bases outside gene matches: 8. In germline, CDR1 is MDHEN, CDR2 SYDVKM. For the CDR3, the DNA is TGTGCCAGCAGTCTCGATCAGGGGGCAGCTGAAGCTTTCTTT. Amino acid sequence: CASSLDQGAAEAFF.

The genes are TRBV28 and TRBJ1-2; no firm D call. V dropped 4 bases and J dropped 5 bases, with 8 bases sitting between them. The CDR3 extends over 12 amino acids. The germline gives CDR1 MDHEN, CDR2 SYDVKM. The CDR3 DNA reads TGTGCCAGCAGTTGGCGGATATATGGCTACACCTTC. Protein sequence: CASSWRIYGYTF.

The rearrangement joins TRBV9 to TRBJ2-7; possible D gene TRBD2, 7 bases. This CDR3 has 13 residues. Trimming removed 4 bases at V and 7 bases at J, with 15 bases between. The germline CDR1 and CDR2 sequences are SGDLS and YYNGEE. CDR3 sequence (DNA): TGTGCCAGCAGCCCGGCGGGGGCAGAAGAGCAGTACTTC. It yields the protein CASSPAGAEEQYF.

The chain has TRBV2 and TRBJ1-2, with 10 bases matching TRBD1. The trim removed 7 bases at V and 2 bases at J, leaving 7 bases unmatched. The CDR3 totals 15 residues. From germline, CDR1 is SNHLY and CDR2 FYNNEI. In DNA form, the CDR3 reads TGTGCCAGCAATCCGACAGGGGGCTCGAACTATGGCTACACCTTC. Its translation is CASNPTGGSNYGYTF.

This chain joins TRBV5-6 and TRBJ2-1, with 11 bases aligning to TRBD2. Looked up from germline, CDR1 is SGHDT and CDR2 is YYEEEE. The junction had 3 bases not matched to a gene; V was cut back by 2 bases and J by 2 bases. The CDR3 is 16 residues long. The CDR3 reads CASSFSGGGTYNEQFF. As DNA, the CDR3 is TGTGCCAGCAGCTTTAGCGGGGGGGGGACCTACAATGAGCAGTTCTTC.

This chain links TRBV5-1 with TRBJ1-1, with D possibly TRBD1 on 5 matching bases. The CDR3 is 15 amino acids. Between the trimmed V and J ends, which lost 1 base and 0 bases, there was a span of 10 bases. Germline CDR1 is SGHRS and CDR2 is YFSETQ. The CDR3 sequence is CASSLTQGLNTEAFF. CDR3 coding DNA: TGCGCCAGCAGCTTGACCCAGGGTTTGAACACTGAAGCTTTCTTT.